Many counts were recorded for the clone carrying this TCR beta chain. Its antigen is not identified. The data were obtained in a study of neurological immune-mediated disorders. Study-level results: The most TCR clonal expansion was seen in HTLV-1-associated myelopathy, and the least was seen in multiple sclerosis, which fell below healthy controls. Phylogenetic grouping assigned the repertoires of 18 of 34 multiple sclerosis patients to a single related-CDR3 cluster, which may represent a signature.

Time point of the sample: longitudinal time-point 3. Germline V CDR1 and CDR2: SGHRS, YFSETQ. V gave up 2 bases and J gave up 5 bases, with 10 bases separating them. The CDR3 length is 14 residues. With 10-nucleotide random UMIs, 5'RACE was used to make the cDNA. Each CDR3 protein is one row after TCRdb ran MiXCR on the 5' RACE reads. The sample includes fewer than 85,000 distinct CDR3 sequences, about 4.3% of them seen just once. The sequenced sample consisted of PBMCs. The sequence derives from a woman aged 55-70 years with multiple sclerosis. The chain uses TRBV5-1 and TRBJ2-2, with D perhaps TRBD1 (5 bases). The CDR3 here is CASSFRTKTGELFF. The CDR3 coding sequence is TGCGCCAGCAGCTTTAGGACAAAGACCGGGGAGCTGTTTTTT. Variable domain in full (rest from reference TRBV5-1 and TRBJ2-2): KAGVTQTPRYLIKTRGQQVTLSCSPISGHRSVSWYQQTPGQGLQFLFEYFSETQRNKGNFPGRFSGRQFSNSRSEMNVSTLELGDSALYLCASSFRTKTGELFFGEGSRLTVL.